Below are 21 T cell receptor beta chains sequenced from a single sample in a study of Ad26.COV2.S vaccination and SARS-CoV-2 variants. Treatment: some 20 received Ad26.COV2.S at low or high dose, single or two shots; roughly 5 received placebo; per-sample allocation not given. Sampling was performed 63 days after the first vaccine or placebo injection. Method: immunoSEQ multiplex PCR; TCRdb's copy keeps in-frame clones and lacks some. The table lists about 390,000 clones, about 85% of them singletons, with roughly 3.5% in the top ten. The source was peripheral blood, collected in a trial of Ad26.COV2.S vaccine versus placebo. The receptors here all came from a person aged 18-65 years who received the Ad26.COV2.S COVID-19 vaccine or a placebo.

The V call is TRBV6-2 or TRBV6-3, the J call TRBJ2-7; 9 bases align to TRBD2. With 6 bases clipped from V and 4 bases from J, the junction kept 16 bases outside the gene matches. The CDR3 is 17 amino acids. Germline V gives CDR1 MNHEY, CDR2 SVGEGT. The CDR3 reads CASSPLLTAGGLYEQYF. The CDR3 nucleotides are TGTGCCAGCAGCCCTCTTTTAACAGCGGGGGGCCTGTACGAGCAGTACTTC.

The chain links TRBV2 to TRBJ2-3, with TRBD2 identical over 8 bases. Unmatched junction bases numbered 2, after V lost 0 bases and J lost 0 bases. The CDR3 covers 16 residues. Germline lookup yields CDR1 SNHLY and CDR2 FYNNEI. The CDR3 loop is CASSEAPGGSTDTQYF. The CDR3 DNA follows: TGTGCCAGCAGTGAAGCGCCGGGGGGGAGCACAGATACGCAGTATTTT.

V is TRBV6-4 and J is TRBJ1-5, with D hard to call. Trimming stripped 0 bases from V and 6 bases from J, with 9 bases between. Looked up from germline, CDR1 is MRHNA and CDR2 is SNTAGT. This CDR3 is 14 amino acids long. For the CDR3, the DNA is TGTGCCAGCAGTGACTCGTTCAGAGGTCAGCCCCAGCATTTT. Its protein is CASSDSFRGQPQHF.

The J gene is TRBJ2-3, the V gene TRBV4-2; 9 bases agree with TRBD2. In germline, CDR1 is LGHNA, CDR2 YNFKEQ. V lost 0 bases and J lost 2; bases outside the gene matches: 3. The CDR3 has 16 residues. CDR3 in DNA: TGTGCCAGCAGCCAAGATCTAGCGGGAAACACAGATACGCAGTATTTT. Its protein is CASSQDLAGNTDTQYF.

J is TRBJ1-6 and V is TRBV19, with unresolved D. The CDR3 sequence is 14 residues long. Germline V gene lookup returns CDR1 LNHDA and CDR2 SQIVND (reference sequence). Trimming removed 1 base from V and 7 bases from J, with 8 bases in between. The CDR3 DNA is TGTGCCAGTAGTATAGGTGGCCCGAATTCACCCCTCCACTTT. Protein product: CASSIGGPNSPLHF.

The chain has TRBV18 and TRBJ2-5, with 9 bases lining up with TRBD1. V was pared by 6 bases and J by 2 bases, with 7 bases of the junction left unmatched. Looked up from germline, CDR1 is KGHSH and CDR2 is LQKENI. This CDR3 spans 15 amino acids. This CDR3 is CASSLDRGSQETQYF. DNA for the CDR3: TGTGCCAGCTCCCTTGACAGGGGGAGTCAAGAGACCCAGTACTTC.

This clone was detected a few times. The rearrangement uses TRBV27 and TRBJ2-7, with TRBD1 matching over 8 bases. This CDR3 has 16 residues. The germline CDR1 and CDR2 sequences are MNHEY and SMNVEV (reference sequence). Trimming at V came to 5 bases and at J to 3 bases, leaving 12 bases not matched to a gene. The CDR3 DNA reads TGTGCCAGCAGTCCCATGGGCAGGGGGCTGATCTACGAGCAGTACTTC. This translates into CASSPMGRGLIYEQYF.

The V gene is TRBV27, the J gene TRBJ1-1; a possible D gene is TRBD1 (6 bases). Trimming took off 1 base at V and 4 bases at J, with 13 bases between the two ends. This CDR3 contains 15 residues. Germline-derived CDR1 and CDR2 are MNHEY and SMNVEV (reference sequence). CDR3 bases: TGTGCCAGCAGTTTATTGGCAGGGGTAGGCACTGAAGCTTTCTTT. Residues: CASSLLAGVGTEAFF.

The chain joins TRBV6-1 to TRBJ2-5; TRBD2 is a possible D gene (6 bases). The CDR3 covers 15 residues. Looked up from germline, CDR1 is MNHNS and CDR2 is SASEGT. Trimming pared 3 bases from V and 3 bases from J, leaving 14 bases between. The CDR3: CASSDRTRGKETQYF. CDR3 DNA: TGTGCCAGCAGTGACCGGACTCGGGGGAAAGAGACCCAGTACTTC.

A note on this clone: The germline gene is not matched at one end of the junction; a read error may be the cause. The J gene is TRBJ1-1, the V gene TRBV27, with a possible D match to TRBD1 (6 bases). The length of the CDR3 is 8 residues. Germline values: CDR1 MNHEY, CDR2 SMNVEV (reference sequence). CDR3 DNA sequence: TGTGCCAGCAGCGGACAGCTTTTT. Its protein is CASSGQLF.

The rearrangement joins TRBV2 to TRBJ1-2; the D is unclear. This CDR3 has 14 residues. Between the trimmed V and J ends, which lost 2 bases and 0 bases, there was a span of 7 bases. Germline V lookup: CDR1 SNHLY, CDR2 FYNNEI. This chain's CDR3 is CASSERAPNYGYTF. CDR3 DNA: TGTGCCAGCAGTGAACGGGCACCTAACTATGGCTACACCTTC.

V usage is TRBV10-2 and J usage is TRBJ2-1; D gene ambiguous. This CDR3 contains 14 residues. The V end was cut by 0 bases, the J end by 4 bases, with 7 bases between. Germline loops: CDR1 WSHSY, CDR2 SAAADI. The CDR3 bases are TGCGCCAGCAGTGAGTCTGGTGGATACAATGAGCAGTTCTTC. Its protein is CASSESGGYNEQFF.

The CDR3 loop is CASSLDRVGFQAFF. As DNA, the CDR3 is TGTGCCAGCAGCCTAGACAGGGTGGGTTTTCAAGCTTTCTTT. The chain carries TRBV7-2 and TRBJ1-1, with TRBD1 matching 7 bases. This CDR3 comprises 14 residues. The V gene end was trimmed by 5 bases and the J gene end by 9 bases; junction bases not matched to a gene: 12. Germline V gene sequence: CDR1 SGHTA, CDR2 FQGNSA.

This clone was seen just once. The chain carries TRBV29-1 and TRBJ2-3; D tentatively fits TRBD1 or TRBD2 (5 bases each). The V and J ends lost 6 bases and 2 bases respectively, with 18 bases between them. Germline-derived CDR1 and CDR2 are SQVTM and ANQGSEA. This CDR3 comprises 15 residues. CDR3 amino acids: CSVVRDPQYTDTQYF. The CDR3 DNA reads as TGCAGCGTCGTTCGGGACCCGCAATACACAGATACGCAGTATTTT.

The chain combines TRBV27 with TRBJ2-2; D remains unclear. The CDR3 sequence is 12 residues long. Germline CDR1 MNHEY, CDR2 SMNVEV (reference sequence). V was shortened by 4 bases and J by 6 bases, with 6 bases between the two germline ends. The CDR3 loop is CASSWVAGELFF. The CDR3 DNA follows: TGTGCCAGCAGTTGGGTAGCCGGGGAGCTGTTTTTT.

There are a few counts of this clone. The chain employs TRBV11-2 and TRBJ2-1; unclear D gene. Per germline, CDR1 SGHAT and CDR2 FQNNGV. The CDR3 contains 14 residues. The ends were cut back, 5 bases at V and 6 bases at J, with 14 bases in the middle. CDR3 DNA: TGTGCCAGCAGCGGATGGAATGGGCGCAATGAGCAGTTCTTC. This codes for CASSGWNGRNEQFF.

The sample holds a few counts of this clone. CDR3 in amino acids: CSVGDRGRSDEQFF. CDR3 sequence (DNA): TGCAGCGTCGGGGACCGGGGACGCTCGGATGAGCAGTTCTTC. The rearrangement uses TRBV29-1 and TRBJ2-1; the D gene could be TRBD1 or TRBD2 (5 bases each). The V gene's germline CDR1 is SQVTM and CDR2 ANQGSEA. The CDR3 is 14 amino acids. Trimming shortened V by 6 bases and J by 8 bases, and 20 bases separated the two germline ends.

The CDR3 protein is CASSLGTGNSYNEQFF. CDR3 nucleotides: TGTGCCAGCAGCTTAGGGACAGGGAACTCCTACAATGAGCAGTTCTTC. V and J are TRBV13 and TRBJ2-1; 7 nucleotides line up with TRBD1. V dropped 0 bases and J dropped 0; count of bases not matched to a gene: 2. This CDR3 has 16 residues. Looked up from germline, CDR1 is PRHDT and CDR2 is FYEKMQ (reference sequence).

The chain has TRBV18 and TRBJ2-3; no clear D gene. CDR3 length equals 13 residues. In germline, CDR1 is KGHSH, CDR2 LQKENI. Trimming removed 3 bases at V and 0 bases at J, with 4 bases between. This CDR3 is CASSPSSTDTQYF. CDR3 DNA: TGTGCCAGCTCACCTTCTAGCACAGATACGCAGTATTTT.

J is TRBJ2-7 and V is TRBV30; D is ambiguous. Germline V gene data show CDR1 as GTSNPN and CDR2 as SVGIG (reference sequence). Between the trimmed V and J ends, which lost 1 base and 2 bases, there was a span of 3 bases. The CDR3 is 11 amino acids. CDR3 in DNA: TGTGCCTGGAGTGACCCCTACGAGCAGTACTTC. Encoded protein: CAWSDPYEQYF.

This chain links TRBV4-1 with TRBJ1-1; D call uncertain. V was cut by 1 base and J by 0 bases, with 9 bases left in between. The CDR3 runs 15 residues. Germline V lookup: CDR1 MGHRA, CDR2 YSYEKL. The CDR3 coding sequence is TGCGCCAGCAGCCAAGTGGGCAGACTGAACACTGAAGCTTTCTTT. It encodes CASSQVGRLNTEAFF.